Shown below are 8 T cell receptor beta chains from a single sample sequenced in a study of cytomegalovirus exposure and HLA in healthy donors. The data were produced by immunoSEQ multiplex PCR, yet TCRdb's version contains in-frame clones alone and is incomplete. The sample yields 150,000 to 200,000 clones, roughly 86% seen once. The sequenced material came from PBMCs. The source is a woman aged 18 to 35 in good health and CMV-seronegative.

The rearrangement links TRBV30 to TRBJ1-2; 8 nucleotides line up with TRBD1. The CDR3 covers 14 residues. The V gene end was trimmed by 4 bases and the J gene end by 8 bases; junction bases not matched to a gene: 12. From germline, CDR1 is GTSNPN and CDR2 SVGIG (reference sequence). CDR3 nucleotides: TGTGCCTGGAATCTGGCCAGGGGGCTAAGAGGCTACACCTTC. Its translation is CAWNLARGLRGYTF.

This clone was picked up one time. The chain recombines TRBV6-5 with TRBJ1-1; possible D gene TRBD1, 5 bases. The CDR3 runs 15 residues. With 0 bases removed from V and 2 bases from J, the gap between germline ends came to 10 bases. The germline V gene has CDR1 MNHEY and CDR2 SVGAGI. CDR3 sequence: CASSYSAQGNTEAFF. The CDR3 DNA reads TGTGCCAGCAGTTACTCGGCCCAGGGCAACACTGAAGCTTTCTTT.

The gene calls are TRBV27 and TRBJ1-1; perhaps TRBD1 as D (5 bases). The CDR3 covers 13 residues. Trimming took off 0 bases at V and 4 bases at J, with 6 bases between the two ends. Germline CDR1 and CDR2: MNHEY and SMNVEV (reference sequence). The CDR3 is CASSLSRATEAFF. In DNA form, the CDR3 reads TGTGCCAGCAGTTTATCCAGGGCCACTGAAGCTTTCTTT.

The sample holds a few counts of this clone. Here the CDR3 reads CASRMTEGVPLHF. As DNA, the CDR3 is TGTGCCAGCAGGATGACCGAGGGGGTACCCCTCCACTTT. The chain links TRBV2 to TRBJ1-6, with D possibly matching TRBD1 (6 bases). This CDR3 is 13 amino acids long. In germline, CDR1 is SNHLY, CDR2 FYNNEI. V was clipped by 6 bases and J by 12 bases, with 15 bases between them.

The table lists this clone with a count of one. The rearrangement links TRBV2 to TRBJ2-1; TRBD2 matches 9 bases. There are 16 residues in the CDR3. V was clipped by 6 bases and J by 6 bases; unmatched bases: 12. Germline CDR1 reads SNHLY; CDR2 reads FYNNEI. CDR3 DNA sequence: TGTGCCAGCAGCGCTATCGGGACTAGCAACGGCAATGAGCAGTTCTTC. Amino acids: CASSAIGTSNGNEQFF. Variable domain in full (rest from reference TRBV2 and TRBJ2-1): EPEVTQTPSHQVTQMGQEVILRCVPISNHLYFYWYRQILGQKVEFLVSFYNNEISEKSEIFDDQFSVERPDGSNFTLKIRSTKLEDSAMYFCASSAIGTSNGNEQFFGPGTRLTVL.

This clone was picked up one time. This chain uses TRBV18 with TRBJ2-1; D uncertain. V was pared by 4 bases and J by 2 bases, with 12 bases between. This CDR3 is 15 amino acids long. The germline V gene has CDR1 KGHSH and CDR2 LQKENI. The CDR3 DNA reads as TGTGCCAGCTCACGTCCGAATGGAGCCTACAATGAGCAGTTCTTC. This sequence encodes CASSRPNGAYNEQFF.

This sequence joins TRBV5-6 and TRBJ1-1, with 8 bases identical to TRBD1. CDR1 is SGHDT, CDR2 YYEEEE, per germline. The CDR3 extends over 12 amino acids. Trimming removed 3 bases from V and 6 bases from J; junction bases left unmatched: 1. The CDR3 reads CASSWGQAEAFF. CDR3 nucleotides: TGTGCCAGCAGCTGGGGACAGGCTGAAGCTTTCTTT.

This chain uses TRBV9 with TRBJ2-1, with D possibly being TRBD2 (6 bases). V shed 3 bases and J shed 10 bases, with 14 bases lying between them. The CDR3 spans 13 residues. Germline CDR1 and CDR2: SGDLS and YYNGEE. The CDR3 DNA is TGTGCCAGCAGCGCCGGGACTCGCGGAGAGCAGTTCTTC. This codes for CASSAGTRGEQFF.